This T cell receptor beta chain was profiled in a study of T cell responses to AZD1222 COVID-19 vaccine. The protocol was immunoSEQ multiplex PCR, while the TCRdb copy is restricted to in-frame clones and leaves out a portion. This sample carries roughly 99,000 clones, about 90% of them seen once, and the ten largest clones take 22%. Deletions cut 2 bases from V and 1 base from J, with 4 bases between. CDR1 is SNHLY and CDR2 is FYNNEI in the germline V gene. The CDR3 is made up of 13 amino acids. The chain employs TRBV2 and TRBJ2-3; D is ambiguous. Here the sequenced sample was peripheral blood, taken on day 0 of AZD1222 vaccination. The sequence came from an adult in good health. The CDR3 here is CASSERGTDTQYF. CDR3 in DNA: TGTGCCAGCAGTGAACGTGGCACAGATACGCAGTATTTT.